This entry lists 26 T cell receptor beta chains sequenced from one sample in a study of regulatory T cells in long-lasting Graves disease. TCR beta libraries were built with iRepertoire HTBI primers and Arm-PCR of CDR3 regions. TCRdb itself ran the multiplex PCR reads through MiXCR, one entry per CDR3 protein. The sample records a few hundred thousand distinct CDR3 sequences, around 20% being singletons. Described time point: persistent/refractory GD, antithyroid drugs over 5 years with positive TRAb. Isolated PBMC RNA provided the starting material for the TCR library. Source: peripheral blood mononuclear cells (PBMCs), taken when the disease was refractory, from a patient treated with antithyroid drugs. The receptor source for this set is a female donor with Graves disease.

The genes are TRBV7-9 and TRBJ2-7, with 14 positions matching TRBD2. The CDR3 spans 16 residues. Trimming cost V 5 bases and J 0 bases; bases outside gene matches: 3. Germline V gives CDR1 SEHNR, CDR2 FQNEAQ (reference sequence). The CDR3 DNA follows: TGTGCCAGCAGCGCGGGGACTAGCGGGAGCTCCTACGAGCAGTACTTC. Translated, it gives CASSAGTSGSSYEQYF.

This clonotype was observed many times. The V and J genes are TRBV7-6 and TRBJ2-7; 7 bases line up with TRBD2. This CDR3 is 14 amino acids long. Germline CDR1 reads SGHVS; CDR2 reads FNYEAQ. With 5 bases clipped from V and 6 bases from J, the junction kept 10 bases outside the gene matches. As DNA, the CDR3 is TGTGCCAGCAGCCCCGTCGGCGGGAGTGGCGAGCAGTACTTC. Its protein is CASSPVGGSGEQYF.

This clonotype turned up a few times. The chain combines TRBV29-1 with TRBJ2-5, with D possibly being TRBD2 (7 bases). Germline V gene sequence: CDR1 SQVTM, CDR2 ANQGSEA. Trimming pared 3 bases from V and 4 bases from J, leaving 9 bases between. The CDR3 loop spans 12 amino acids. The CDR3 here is CSVDRGGETQYF. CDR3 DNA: TGCAGCGTTGATAGGGGGGGAGAGACCCAGTACTTC.

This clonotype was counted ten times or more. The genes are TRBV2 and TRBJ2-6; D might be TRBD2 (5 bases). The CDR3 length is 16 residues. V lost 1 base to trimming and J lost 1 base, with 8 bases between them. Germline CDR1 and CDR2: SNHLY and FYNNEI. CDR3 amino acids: CASSEVRGSGANVLTF. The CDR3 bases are TGTGCCAGCAGTGAAGTACGGGGATCTGGGGCCAACGTCCTGACTTTC.

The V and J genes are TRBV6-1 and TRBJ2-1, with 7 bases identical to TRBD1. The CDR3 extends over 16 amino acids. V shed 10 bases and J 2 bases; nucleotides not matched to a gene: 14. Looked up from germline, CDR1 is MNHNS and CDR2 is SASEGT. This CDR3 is CATTQKTGSPYNEQFF. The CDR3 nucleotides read TGTGCCACCACGCAGAAGACAGGGTCCCCCTACAATGAGCAGTTCTTC.

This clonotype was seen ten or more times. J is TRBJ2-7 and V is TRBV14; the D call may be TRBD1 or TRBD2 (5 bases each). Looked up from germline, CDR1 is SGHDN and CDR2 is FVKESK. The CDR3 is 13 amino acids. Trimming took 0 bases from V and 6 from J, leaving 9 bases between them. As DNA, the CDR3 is TGTGCCAGCAGCCAAGATCTTGGGGGCGAGCAGTACTTC. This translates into CASSQDLGGEQYF. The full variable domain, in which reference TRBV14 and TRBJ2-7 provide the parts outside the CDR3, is EAGVTQFPSHSVIEKGQTVTLRCDPISGHDNLYWYRRVMGKEIKFLLHFVKESKQDESGMPNNRFLAERTGGTYSTLKVQPAELEDSGVYFCASSQDLGGEQYFGPGTRLTVT.

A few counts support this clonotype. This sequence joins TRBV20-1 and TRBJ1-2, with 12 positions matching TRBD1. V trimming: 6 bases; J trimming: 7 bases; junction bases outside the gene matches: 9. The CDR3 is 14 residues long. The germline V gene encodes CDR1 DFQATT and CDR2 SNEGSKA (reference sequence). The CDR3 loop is CSAKGDRGRGGYTF. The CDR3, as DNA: TGCAGTGCAAAAGGGGACAGGGGGCGGGGTGGCTACACCTTC.

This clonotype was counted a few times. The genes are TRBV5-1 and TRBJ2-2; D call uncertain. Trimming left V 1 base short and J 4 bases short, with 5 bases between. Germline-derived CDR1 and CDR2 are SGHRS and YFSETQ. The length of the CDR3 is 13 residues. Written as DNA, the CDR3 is TGCGCCAGCAGCTTGTTCGGCACCGGGGAGCTGTTTTTT. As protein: CASSLFGTGELFF.

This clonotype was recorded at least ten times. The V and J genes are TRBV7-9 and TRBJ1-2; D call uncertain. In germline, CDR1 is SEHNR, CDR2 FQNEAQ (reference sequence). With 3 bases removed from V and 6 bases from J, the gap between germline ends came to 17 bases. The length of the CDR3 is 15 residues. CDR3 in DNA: TGTGCCAGCAGCTTTGATGGGATGGGGTTAGATGGCTACACCTTC. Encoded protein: CASSFDGMGLDGYTF.

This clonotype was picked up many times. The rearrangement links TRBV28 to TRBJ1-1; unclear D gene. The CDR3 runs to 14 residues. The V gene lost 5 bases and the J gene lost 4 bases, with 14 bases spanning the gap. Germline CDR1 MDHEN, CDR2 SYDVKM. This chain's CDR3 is CASSREFILTEAFF. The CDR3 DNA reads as TGTGCCAGCAGTAGGGAATTTATACTCACTGAAGCTTTCTTT.

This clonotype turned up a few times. The CDR3 sequence is CASSFFGGDDQPQHF. CDR3 sequence (DNA): TGTGCCAGCAGTTTTTTTGGGGGGGACGATCAGCCCCAGCATTTT. The rearrangement links TRBV27 to TRBJ1-5; D might be TRBD1 (5 bases). V shed 3 bases and J shed 5 bases, with 14 bases lying between them. CDR3 size: 15 residues. In germline, CDR1 is MNHEY, CDR2 SMNVEV (reference sequence).

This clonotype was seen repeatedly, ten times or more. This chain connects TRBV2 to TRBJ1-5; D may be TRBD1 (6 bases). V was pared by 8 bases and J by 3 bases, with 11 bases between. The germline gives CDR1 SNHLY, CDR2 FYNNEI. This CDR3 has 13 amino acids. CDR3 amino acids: CASLGQFNQPQHF. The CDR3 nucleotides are TGTGCCAGCTTAGGACAGTTCAATCAGCCCCAGCATTTT.

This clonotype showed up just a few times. The CDR3 bases are TGCGCCAGCAGCCGCGGTGAGGGGCTTCACACTGAAGCTTTCTTT. It codes for CASSRGEGLHTEAFF. V usage is TRBV5-1 and J usage is TRBJ1-1; weak D call: TRBD1 (5 bases). The CDR3 is 15 residues long. V shed 4 bases and J shed 3 bases, with 16 bases lying between them. In germline, CDR1 is SGHRS, CDR2 YFSETQ.

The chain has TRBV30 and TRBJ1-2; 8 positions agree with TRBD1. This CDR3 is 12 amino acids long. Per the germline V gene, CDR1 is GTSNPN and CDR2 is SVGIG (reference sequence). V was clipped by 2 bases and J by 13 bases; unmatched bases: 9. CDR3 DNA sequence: TGTGCCTGGAGTCCTGGACAGGGAATAAGCACCTTC. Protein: CAWSPGQGISTF.

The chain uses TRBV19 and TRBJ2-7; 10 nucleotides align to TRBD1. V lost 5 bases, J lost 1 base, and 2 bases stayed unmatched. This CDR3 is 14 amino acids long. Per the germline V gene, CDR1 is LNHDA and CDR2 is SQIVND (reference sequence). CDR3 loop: CASSGQGDSYEQYF. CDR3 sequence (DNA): TGTGCCAGTAGTGGACAGGGGGATTCCTACGAGCAGTACTTC. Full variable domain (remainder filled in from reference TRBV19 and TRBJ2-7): DGGITQSPKYLFRKEGQNVTLSCEQNLNHDAMYWYRQDPGQGLRLIYYSQIVNDFQKGDIAEGYSVSREKKESFPLTVTSAQKNPTAFYLCASSGQGDSYEQYFGPGTRLTVT.

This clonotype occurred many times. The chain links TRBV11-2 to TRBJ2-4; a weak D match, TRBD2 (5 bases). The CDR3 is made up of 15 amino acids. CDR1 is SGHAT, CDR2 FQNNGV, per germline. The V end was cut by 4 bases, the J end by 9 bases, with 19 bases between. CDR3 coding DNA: TGTGCCAGCAGCTCACGAGACATTCAAGGAGGCATTCAGTACTTC. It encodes CASSSRDIQGGIQYF.

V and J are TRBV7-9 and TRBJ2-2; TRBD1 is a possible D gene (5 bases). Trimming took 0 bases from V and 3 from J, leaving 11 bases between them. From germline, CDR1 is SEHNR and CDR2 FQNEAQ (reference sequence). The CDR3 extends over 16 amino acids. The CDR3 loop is CASSLAQGQYTGELFF. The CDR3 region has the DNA TGTGCCAGCAGCTTAGCGCAGGGCCAGTACACCGGGGAGCTGTTTTTT.

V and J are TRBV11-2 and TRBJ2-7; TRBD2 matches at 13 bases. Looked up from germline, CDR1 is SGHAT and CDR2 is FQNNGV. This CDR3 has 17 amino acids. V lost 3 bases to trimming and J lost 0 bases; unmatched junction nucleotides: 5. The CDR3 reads CASSFPRTSGSSYEQYF. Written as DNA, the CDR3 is TGTGCCAGCAGCTTTCCCAGGACTAGCGGGAGCTCCTACGAGCAGTACTTC.

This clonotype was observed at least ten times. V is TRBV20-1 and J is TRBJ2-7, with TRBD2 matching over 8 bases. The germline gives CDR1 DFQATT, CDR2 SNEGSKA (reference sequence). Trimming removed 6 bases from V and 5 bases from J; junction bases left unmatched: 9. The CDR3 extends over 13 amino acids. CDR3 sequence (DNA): TGCAGTGCGACAACAGCGGGAGCACACGAGCAGTACTTC. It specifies CSATTAGAHEQYF.

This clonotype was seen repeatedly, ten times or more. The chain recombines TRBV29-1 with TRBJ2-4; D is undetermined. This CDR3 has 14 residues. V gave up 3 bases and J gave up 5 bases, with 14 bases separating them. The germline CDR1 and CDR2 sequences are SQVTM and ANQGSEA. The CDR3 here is CSVDGARWENIQYF. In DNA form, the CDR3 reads TGCAGCGTTGACGGAGCGAGATGGGAAAACATTCAGTACTTC.

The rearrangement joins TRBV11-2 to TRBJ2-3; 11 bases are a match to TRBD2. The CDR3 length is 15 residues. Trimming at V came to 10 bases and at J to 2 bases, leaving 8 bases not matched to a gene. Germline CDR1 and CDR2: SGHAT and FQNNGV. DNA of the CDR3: TGTGCCAACGCACTGACTAGCGGGGTCACAGATACGCAGTATTTT. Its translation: CANALTSGVTDTQYF.

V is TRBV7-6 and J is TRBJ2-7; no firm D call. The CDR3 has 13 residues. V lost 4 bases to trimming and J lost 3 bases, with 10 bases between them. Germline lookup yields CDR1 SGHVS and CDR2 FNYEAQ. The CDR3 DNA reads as TGTGCCAGCAGCTCAGACAACAGCTACGAGCAGTACTTC. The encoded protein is CASSSDNSYEQYF.

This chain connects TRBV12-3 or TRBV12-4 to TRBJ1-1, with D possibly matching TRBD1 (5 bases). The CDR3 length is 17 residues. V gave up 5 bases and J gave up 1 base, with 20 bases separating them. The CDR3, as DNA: TGTGCCAGCAGTCCCCCCCGGGACGGCCTTCCGAACACTGAAGCTTTCTTT. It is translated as CASSPPRDGLPNTEAFF.

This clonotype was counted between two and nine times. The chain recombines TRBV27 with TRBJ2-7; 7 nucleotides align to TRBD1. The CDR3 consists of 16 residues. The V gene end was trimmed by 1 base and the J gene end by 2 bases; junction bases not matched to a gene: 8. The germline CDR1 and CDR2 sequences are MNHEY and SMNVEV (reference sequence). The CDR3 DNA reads TGTGCCAGCAGTTTATTTCTGGGACAGAAAGCCTACGAGCAGTACTTC. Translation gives CASSLFLGQKAYEQYF.

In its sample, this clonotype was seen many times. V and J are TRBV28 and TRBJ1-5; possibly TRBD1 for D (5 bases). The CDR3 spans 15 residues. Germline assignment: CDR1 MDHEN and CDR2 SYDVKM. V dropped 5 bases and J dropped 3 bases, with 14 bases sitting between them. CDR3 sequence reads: CASSTSGLVNQPQHF. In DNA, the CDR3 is TGTGCCAGCAGTACTTCAGGGTTGGTCAATCAGCCCCAGCATTTT.

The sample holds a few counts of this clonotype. The CDR3 reads CASSPTGPGGNTEAFF. DNA of the CDR3: TGTGCCAGCTCACCAACAGGTCCTGGGGGGAACACTGAAGCTTTCTTT. This chain links TRBV18 with TRBJ1-1, with D maybe TRBD1 (5 bases). The CDR3 is 16 residues long. The V end was cut by 2 bases, the J end by 1 base, with 14 bases between. Germline lookup yields CDR1 KGHSH and CDR2 LQKENI.